These T cell receptor beta chains were read from a single sample in a study of T cell responses to AZD1222 COVID-19 vaccine. This table comes from immunoSEQ multiplex PCR, and its TCRdb copy is limited to in-frame clones, with some not included. The data hold 110,000 to 150,000 clones, with 70% to 90% observed a single time. The sample was peripheral blood, taken on day 0 of AZD1222 vaccination. These TCRs come from an adult in good health. CDR3s include the opening cysteine and the closing phenylalanine or tryptophan. A D gene is named only where the DNA matches it firmly. Part of the rows lack a size; the others show once, few, many or a class for expanded clones.

j_call: TRBJ2-5; v_call: TRBV7-9; d_call: -; clone_size: -; cdr3_aa: CASSLARWDLQETQYF; cdr3_nt: TGTGCCAGCAGCTTAGCCCGCTGGGACCTCCAAGAGACCCAGTACTTC
j_call: TRBJ1-3; v_call: TRBV10-3; d_call: -; clone_size: -; cdr3_aa: CATETGSGNTIYF; cdr3_nt: TGTGCCACCGAAACAGGGTCTGGAAACACCATATATTTT
j_call: TRBJ1-2; v_call: TRBV10-3; d_call: TRBD1; clone_size: few; cdr3_aa: CAISESNRGQDGYTF; cdr3_nt: TGTGCCATCAGTGAGTCGAACAGGGGCCAGGATGGCTACACCTTC
j_call: TRBJ1-5; v_call: TRBV1; d_call: -; clone_size: -; cdr3_aa: CTSSPKPQGLDQPQHF; cdr3_nt: TGCACCAGCAGCCCTAAACCACAGGGGCTTGATCAGCCCCAGCATTTT
j_call: TRBJ1-4; v_call: TRBV12-3/TRBV12-4; d_call: -; clone_size: -; cdr3_aa: CASTWGEKLFF; cdr3_nt: TGTGCCAGCACCTGGGGAGAAAAACTGTTTTTT
j_call: TRBJ2-1; v_call: TRBV11-2; d_call: -; clone_size: -; cdr3_aa: CASSLAGGPSYNEQFF; cdr3_nt: TGTGCCAGCAGCTTAGCCGGGGGGCCCTCCTACAATGAGCAGTTCTTC
j_call: TRBJ2-1; v_call: TRBV11-2; d_call: -; clone_size: -; cdr3_aa: CASSPPPWGPYNEQFF; cdr3_nt: TGTGCCAGCAGCCCTCCCCCCTGGGGACCCTACAATGAGCAGTTCTTC
j_call: TRBJ1-4; v_call: TRBV5-1; d_call: -; clone_size: -; cdr3_aa: CASSPGESPVTGEKLFF; cdr3_nt: TGCGCCAGCAGCCCCGGAGAAAGTCCGGTAACGGGTGAAAAACTGTTTTTT
j_call: TRBJ2-7; v_call: TRBV5-4; d_call: -; clone_size: -; cdr3_aa: CASSLARGGVYEQYF; cdr3_nt: TGTGCCAGCAGCTTGGCCCGAGGGGGAGTTTACGAGCAGTACTTC
j_call: TRBJ1-2; v_call: TRBV12-3/TRBV12-4; d_call: -; clone_size: few; cdr3_aa: CASSPDFYGYTF; cdr3_nt: TGTGCCAGCAGTCCCGACTTTTATGGCTACACCTTC
j_call: TRBJ1-2; v_call: TRBV2; d_call: TRBD1; clone_size: few; cdr3_aa: CASSEEIPGQRGYTF; cdr3_nt: TGTGCCAGCAGTGAAGAAATACCGGGACAGAGAGGCTACACCTTC
j_call: TRBJ1-5; v_call: TRBV15; d_call: -; clone_size: once; cdr3_aa: CATSRQVSQPQHF; cdr3_nt: TGTGCCACCTCAAGACAGGTATCGCAGCCCCAGCATTTT
j_call: TRBJ2-3; v_call: TRBV13; d_call: TRBD2; clone_size: -; cdr3_aa: CASSPGWTSGGNTDTQYF; cdr3_nt: TGTGCCAGCAGCCCAGGCTGGACTAGCGGGGGAAACACAGATACGCAGTATTTT
j_call: TRBJ2-3; v_call: TRBV9; d_call: TRBD2; clone_size: -; cdr3_aa: CASSVGGLAGGPPDTQYF; cdr3_nt: TGTGCCAGCAGCGTAGGAGGACTAGCGGGAGGGCCCCCAGATACGCAGTATTTT
j_call: TRBJ2-7; v_call: TRBV11-2; d_call: TRBD2; clone_size: -; cdr3_aa: CASSTGGSGYF; cdr3_nt: TGTGCCAGCAGCACGGGGGGTTCCGGGTACTTC
j_call: TRBJ2-5; v_call: TRBV18; d_call: -; clone_size: -; cdr3_aa: CASSPAMAGETQYF; cdr3_nt: TGTGCCAGCTCACCGGCGATGGCGGGAGAGACCCAGTACTTC
j_call: TRBJ1-2; v_call: TRBV20-1; d_call: -; clone_size: -; cdr3_aa: CSASFLGGYGYTF; cdr3_nt: TGCAGTGCTAGTTTCCTCGGTGGCTATGGCTACACCTTC
j_call: TRBJ2-3; v_call: TRBV27; d_call: -; clone_size: -; cdr3_aa: CASSFNTDTQYF; cdr3_nt: TGTGCCAGCAGTTTCAATACAGATACGCAGTATTTT
j_call: TRBJ1-1; v_call: TRBV25-1; d_call: -; clone_size: -; cdr3_aa: CASSDRKGANTEAFF; cdr3_nt: TGTGCCAGCAGTGATAGAAAGGGCGCGAACACTGAAGCTTTCTTT
j_call: TRBJ2-1; v_call: TRBV5-1; d_call: TRBD2; clone_size: -; cdr3_aa: CASHLTGGAYNEQFF; cdr3_nt: TGCGCCAGTCACCTCACGGGGGGAGCCTACAATGAGCAGTTCTTC
j_call: TRBJ1-5; v_call: TRBV6-6; d_call: TRBD1; clone_size: -; cdr3_aa: CASSGGDRDYQPQHF; cdr3_nt: TGTGCCAGCAGCGGAGGGGACAGAGATTATCAGCCCCAGCATTTT
j_call: TRBJ2-7; v_call: TRBV19; d_call: -; clone_size: -; cdr3_aa: CASTNGPYEQYF; cdr3_nt: TGTGCCAGTACAAACGGACCCTACGAGCAGTACTTC
j_call: TRBJ2-7; v_call: TRBV27; d_call: -; clone_size: -; cdr3_aa: CASGPLALGREQYF; cdr3_nt: TGTGCCAGCGGACCTTTGGCCTTAGGACGCGAGCAGTACTTC
j_call: TRBJ2-3; v_call: TRBV6-6; d_call: TRBD1; clone_size: few; cdr3_aa: CASSYGQGGRTDTQYF; cdr3_nt: TGTGCCAGCAGTTACGGACAGGGAGGACGCACAGATACGCAGTATTTT
j_call: TRBJ1-3; v_call: TRBV7-8; d_call: TRBD1; clone_size: -; cdr3_aa: CASSTTGPLISGNTIYF; cdr3_nt: TGTGCCAGCAGCACGACAGGGCCCCTCATCTCTGGAAACACCATATATTTT
j_call: TRBJ1-4; v_call: TRBV12-3/TRBV12-4; d_call: TRBD1; clone_size: -; cdr3_aa: CASSTGTAKKLFF; cdr3_nt: TGTGCCAGCAGTACAGGGACAGCTAAAAAACTGTTTTTT
j_call: TRBJ1-5; v_call: TRBV19; d_call: -; clone_size: -; cdr3_aa: CASSIGQQNQPQHF; cdr3_nt: TGTGCCAGTAGTATCGGTCAGCAGAATCAGCCCCAGCATTTT
j_call: TRBJ1-1; v_call: TRBV3-1/TRBV3-2; d_call: -; clone_size: -; cdr3_aa: CASSPRAQRGWTEAFF; cdr3_nt: TGTGCCAGCAGCCCGAGAGCTCAGCGGGGCTGGACTGAAGCTTTCTTT
j_call: TRBJ1-1; v_call: TRBV27; d_call: TRBD1; clone_size: -; cdr3_aa: CASSLSASQGARTEAFF; cdr3_nt: TGTGCCAGCAGTTTATCTGCCTCTCAGGGGGCGCGGACTGAAGCTTTCTTT
j_call: TRBJ2-2; v_call: TRBV6-5; d_call: -; clone_size: -; cdr3_aa: CASSRGLSNTGELFF; cdr3_nt: TGTGCCAGCAGCCGCGGACTCTCGAACACCGGGGAGCTGTTTTTT
j_call: TRBJ2-1; v_call: TRBV7-9; d_call: TRBD1; clone_size: -; cdr3_aa: CASSLRDRDNEQFF; cdr3_nt: TGTGCCAGCAGCTTACGGGACAGGGACAATGAGCAGTTCTTC
j_call: TRBJ2-3; v_call: TRBV20-1; d_call: -; clone_size: -; cdr3_aa: CSALTDTQYF; cdr3_nt: TGCAGTGCGTTAACAGATACGCAGTATTTT
j_call: TRBJ1-2; v_call: TRBV7-2; d_call: TRBD1; clone_size: -; cdr3_aa: CASSLDIGQGSNYGYTF; cdr3_nt: TGTGCCAGCAGCTTAGATATCGGACAGGGCTCTAACTATGGCTACACCTTC
j_call: TRBJ1-2; v_call: TRBV13; d_call: -; clone_size: few; cdr3_aa: CATRERGSANYGYTF; cdr3_nt: TGTGCCACCAGGGAGCGGGGTTCCGCTAACTATGGCTACACCTTC
j_call: TRBJ2-7; v_call: TRBV10-3; d_call: -; clone_size: -; cdr3_aa: CAISESTDLYEQYF; cdr3_nt: TGTGCCATCAGTGAGTCTACAGACCTCTACGAGCAGTACTTC
j_call: TRBJ2-7; v_call: TRBV11-3; d_call: -; clone_size: -; cdr3_aa: CASSPTQAGYEQYF; cdr3_nt: TGTGCCAGCAGCCCCACCCAAGCGGGCTACGAGCAGTACTTC
j_call: TRBJ2-2; v_call: TRBV4-2; d_call: -; clone_size: -; cdr3_aa: CASSPRLGNTGELFF; cdr3_nt: TGTGCCAGCAGCCCCCGGTTAGGCAACACCGGGGAGCTGTTTTTT
j_call: TRBJ1-1; v_call: TRBV30; d_call: -; clone_size: -; cdr3_aa: CAWSVRTNTEAFF; cdr3_nt: TGTGCCTGGAGTGTCCGAACTAACACTGAAGCTTTCTTT
j_call: TRBJ1-2; v_call: TRBV27; d_call: TRBD1; clone_size: -; cdr3_aa: CASRPGQGGGYTF; cdr3_nt: TGTGCCAGCAGACCTGGACAGGGGGGTGGCTACACCTTC
j_call: TRBJ2-7; v_call: TRBV21-1; d_call: -; clone_size: -; cdr3_aa: CASSTSVAYEQYF; cdr3_nt: TGTGCCAGCAGCACGTCGGTTGCCTACGAGCAGTACTTC
j_call: TRBJ1-5; v_call: TRBV28; d_call: -; clone_size: few; cdr3_aa: CASCEGYGGNQPQHF; cdr3_nt: TGTGCCAGCTGTGAGGGGTATGGGGGCAATCAGCCCCAGCATTTT
j_call: TRBJ2-1; v_call: TRBV7-6; d_call: TRBD2; clone_size: -; cdr3_aa: CASSPLAGEDYNEQFF; cdr3_nt: TGTGCCAGCAGCCCCCTAGCGGGAGAGGACTACAATGAGCAGTTCTTC
j_call: TRBJ1-2; v_call: TRBV27; d_call: -; clone_size: -; cdr3_aa: CAVGSTLYGYTF; cdr3_nt: TGTGCCGTTGGCAGCACGCTCTATGGCTACACCTTC
j_call: TRBJ2-1; v_call: TRBV27; d_call: TRBD2; clone_size: -; cdr3_aa: CASSWGLAGSSYNEQFF; cdr3_nt: TGTGCCAGCAGTTGGGGACTAGCGGGATCCTCTTACAATGAGCAGTTCTTC
j_call: TRBJ2-7; v_call: TRBV5-1; d_call: TRBD1; clone_size: -; cdr3_aa: CASSLEVGGMGEQYF; cdr3_nt: TGCGCCAGCAGCTTGGAAGTAGGGGGCATGGGCGAGCAGTACTTC
j_call: TRBJ2-4; v_call: TRBV30; d_call: -; clone_size: -; cdr3_aa: CAWSHRGAQRYIQYF; cdr3_nt: TGTGCCTGGAGCCACCGGGGGGCCCAGCGGTACATTCAGTACTTC
j_call: TRBJ1-5; v_call: TRBV5-8; d_call: -; clone_size: few; cdr3_aa: CASSSGVDSTSNQPQHF; cdr3_nt: TGTGCCAGCAGTAGTGGAGTAGACAGTACCTCAAATCAGCCCCAGCATTTT
j_call: TRBJ2-7; v_call: TRBV13; d_call: -; clone_size: -; cdr3_aa: CASSPSPPEAYEQYF; cdr3_nt: TGTGCCAGCAGCCCCTCCCCCCCCGAGGCGTACGAGCAGTACTTC